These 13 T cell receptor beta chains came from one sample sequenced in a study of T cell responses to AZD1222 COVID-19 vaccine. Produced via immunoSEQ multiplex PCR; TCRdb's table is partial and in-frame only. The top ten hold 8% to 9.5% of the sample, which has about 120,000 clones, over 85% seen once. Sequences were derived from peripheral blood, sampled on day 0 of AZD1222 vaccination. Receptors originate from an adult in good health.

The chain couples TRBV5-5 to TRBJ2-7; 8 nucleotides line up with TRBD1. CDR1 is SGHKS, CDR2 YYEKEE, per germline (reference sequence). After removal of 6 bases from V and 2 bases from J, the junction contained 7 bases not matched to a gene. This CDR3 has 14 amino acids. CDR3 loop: CASIDRGRTYEQYF. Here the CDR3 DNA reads TGTGCCAGCATTGACAGGGGCCGCACCTACGAGCAGTACTTC.

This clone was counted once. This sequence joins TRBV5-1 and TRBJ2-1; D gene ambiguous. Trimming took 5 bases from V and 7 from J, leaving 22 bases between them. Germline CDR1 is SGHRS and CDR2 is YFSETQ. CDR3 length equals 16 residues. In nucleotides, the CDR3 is TGCGCCAGCAGTCATGGGATTTCGACCCCGGCAAATGAGCAGTTCTTC. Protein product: CASSHGISTPANEQFF.

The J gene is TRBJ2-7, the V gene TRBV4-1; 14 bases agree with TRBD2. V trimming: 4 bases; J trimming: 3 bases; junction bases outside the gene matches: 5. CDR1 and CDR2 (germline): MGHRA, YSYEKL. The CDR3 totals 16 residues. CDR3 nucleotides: TGCGCCAGCAGCCGTCCGACTAGCGGGAGGGGCTACGAGCAGTACTTC. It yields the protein CASSRPTSGRGYEQYF.

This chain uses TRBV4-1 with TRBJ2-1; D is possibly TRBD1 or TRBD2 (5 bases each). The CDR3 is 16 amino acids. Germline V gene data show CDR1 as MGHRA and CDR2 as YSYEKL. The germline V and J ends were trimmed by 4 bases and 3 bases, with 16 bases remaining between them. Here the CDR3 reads CASSRGTDGIYNEQFF. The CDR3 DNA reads TGCGCCAGCAGCCGAGGGACCGACGGGATCTACAATGAGCAGTTCTTC.

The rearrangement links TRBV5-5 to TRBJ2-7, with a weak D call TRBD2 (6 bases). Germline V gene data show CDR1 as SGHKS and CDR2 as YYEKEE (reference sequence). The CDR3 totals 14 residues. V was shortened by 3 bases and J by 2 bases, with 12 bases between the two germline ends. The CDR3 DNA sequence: TGTGCCAGCAGCTGGGGGGATCCCGCCTACGAGCAGTACTTC. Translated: CASSWGDPAYEQYF. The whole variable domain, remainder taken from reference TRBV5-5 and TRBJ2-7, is DAGVTQSPTHLIKTRGQQVTLRCSPISGHKSVSWYQQVLGQGPQFIFQYYEKEERGRGNFPDRFSARQFPNYSSELNVNALLLGDSALYLCASSWGDPAYEQYFGPGTRLTVT.

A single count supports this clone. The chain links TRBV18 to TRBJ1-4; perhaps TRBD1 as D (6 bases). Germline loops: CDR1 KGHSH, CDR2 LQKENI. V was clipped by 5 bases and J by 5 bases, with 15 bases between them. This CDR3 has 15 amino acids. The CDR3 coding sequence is TGTGCCAGCTCAGGCCGCACAGGGAGGAATGAAAAACTGTTTTTT. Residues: CASSGRTGRNEKLFF.

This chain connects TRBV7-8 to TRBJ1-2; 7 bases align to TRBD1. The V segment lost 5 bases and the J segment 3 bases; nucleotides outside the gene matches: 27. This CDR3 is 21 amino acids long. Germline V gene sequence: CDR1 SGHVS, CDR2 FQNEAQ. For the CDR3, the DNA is TGTGCCAGCAGCCCCCCGAGGGTGGACAGGTCTTTTTCAGGAAGGGACTATGGCTACACCTTC. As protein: CASSPPRVDRSFSGRDYGYTF.

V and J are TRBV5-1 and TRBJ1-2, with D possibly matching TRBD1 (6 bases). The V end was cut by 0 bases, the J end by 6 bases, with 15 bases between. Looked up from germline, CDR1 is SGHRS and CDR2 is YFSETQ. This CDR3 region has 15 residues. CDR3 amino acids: CASSLATTGFDGYTF. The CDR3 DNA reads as TGCGCCAGCAGCTTGGCCACCACAGGGTTTGATGGCTACACCTTC.

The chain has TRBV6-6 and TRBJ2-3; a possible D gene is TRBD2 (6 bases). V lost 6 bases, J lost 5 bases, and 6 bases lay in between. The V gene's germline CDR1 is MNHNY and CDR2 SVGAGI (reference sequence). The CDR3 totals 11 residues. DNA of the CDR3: TGTGCCAGCAGGGGGGGAGATACGCAGTATTTT. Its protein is CASRGGDTQYF.

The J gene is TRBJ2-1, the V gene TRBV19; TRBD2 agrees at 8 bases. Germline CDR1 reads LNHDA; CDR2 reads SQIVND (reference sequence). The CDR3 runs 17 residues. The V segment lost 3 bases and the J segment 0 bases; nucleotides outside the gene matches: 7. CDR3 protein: CASSIRASGGSYNEQFF. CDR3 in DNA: TGTGCCAGTAGTATCCGGGCCAGCGGGGGCTCCTACAATGAGCAGTTCTTC.

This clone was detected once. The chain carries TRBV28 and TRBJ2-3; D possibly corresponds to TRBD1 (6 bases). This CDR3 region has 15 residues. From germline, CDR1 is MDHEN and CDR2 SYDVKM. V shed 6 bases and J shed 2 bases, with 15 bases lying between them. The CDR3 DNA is TGTGCCAGCAGATCAGGGGACCCGCTCACAGATACGCAGTATTTT. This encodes CASRSGDPLTDTQYF.

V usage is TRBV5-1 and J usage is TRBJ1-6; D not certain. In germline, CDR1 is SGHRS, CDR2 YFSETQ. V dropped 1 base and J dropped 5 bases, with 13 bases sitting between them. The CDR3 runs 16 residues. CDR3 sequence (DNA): TGCGCCAGCAGCTTGATACGGGGTCGAAATAATTCACCCCTCCACTTT. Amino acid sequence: CASSLIRGRNNSPLHF.

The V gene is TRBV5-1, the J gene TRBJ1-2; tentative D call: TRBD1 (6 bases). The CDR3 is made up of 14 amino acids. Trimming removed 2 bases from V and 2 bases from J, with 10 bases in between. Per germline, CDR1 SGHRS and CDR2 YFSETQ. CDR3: CASSFSGDNYGYTF. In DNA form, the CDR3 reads TGCGCCAGCAGCTTTTCAGGGGACAACTATGGCTACACCTTC.